This T cell receptor beta chain was sequenced in a study of T cell responses to AZD1222 COVID-19 vaccine. Study results and caveats: Clonal diversity was possibly underestimated; the donors were predominantly white British and more often female. Spike-specific TCR depth and breadth grew after two AZD1222 doses.

Points on this clone: Its specificity is unknown.

The CDR3 runs to 14 residues. Germline CDR1 reads KGHSH; CDR2 reads LQKENI. V was trimmed by 0 bases and J by 6 bases, leaving 9 bases between them. Second doses were pooled across both intervals (about 4 or about 12 weeks). Clones were sequenced by immunoSEQ multiplex PCR, and TCRdb holds only the in-frame ones, with some missing. The sample yields about 110,000 clones, 85% to 95% seen once. Specimen: peripheral blood, collected 28 days after the second AZD1222 dose. The chain joins TRBV18 to TRBJ2-1; D perhaps matches TRBD2 (5 bases). The TCR was taken from an adult who received the AZD1222 COVID-19 vaccine. In DNA, the CDR3 is TGTGCCAGCTCACCACCGCCTAGCAGCAATGAGCAGTTCTTC. It yields the protein CASSPPPSSNEQFF.